The next 26 T cell receptor beta chains were all read from a single sample in a study of identical twins. Each CDR3 protein gets one entry after TCRdb re-called the 5' RACE reads with MiXCR. The sample has a few hundred thousand distinct CDR3 sequences; 9% to 15% are singletons. The same data also went into a second study, on yellow fever vaccine responses in identical twins.

The sequencing input was CD8+ T cells sorted from blood. The receptors originated from a woman younger than 30 in good health.

Only a few counts were recorded for this clonotype. The genes are TRBV6-1 and TRBJ2-3; the match to TRBD2 covers 7 bases. Looked up from germline, CDR1 is MNHNS and CDR2 is SASEGT. The J segment lost 6 bases and the V segment lost 6 bases, leaving 12 bases of the junction unmatched. CDR3 size: 15 residues. The DNA of the CDR3 is TGTGCCAGCAGCTCGTGGGGTCCTAGCGGCGATACGCAGTATTTT. This sequence encodes CASSSWGPSGDTQYF.

The genes are TRBV19 and TRBJ2-3; 9 positions match TRBD2. The CDR3 extends over 14 amino acids. From germline, CDR1 is LNHDA and CDR2 SQIVND (reference sequence). J gave up 6 bases and V 3 bases, and 4 bases lay outside the gene matches. The CDR3 DNA follows: TGTGCCAGTAGTATCCCCAGCGGGGGGGATACGCAGTATTTT. This codes for CASSIPSGGDTQYF.

The gene calls are TRBV2 and TRBJ2-3; 9 nucleotides agree with TRBD2. The CDR3 covers 18 residues. The germline gives CDR1 SNHLY, CDR2 FYNNEI. V shed 4 bases, J shed 2 bases, and the junction held 13 bases outside the gene matches. The CDR3 nucleotides read TGTGCCAGCAGTGGTGGTATTGTAGCGGGGGCGTACACAGATACGCAGTATTTT. Its protein product is CASSGGIVAGAYTDTQYF.

This clonotype has a handful of counts. The rearrangement links TRBV28 to TRBJ2-1; D is uncertain. The CDR3 has 16 amino acids. V lost 7 bases and J lost 5, with 21 bases in between. Germline CDR1 is MDHEN and CDR2 is SYDVKM. CDR3 in amino acids: CASTGFLNPQNNEQFF. CDR3 nucleotides: TGTGCCAGCACCGGCTTCTTGAATCCACAAAACAATGAGCAGTTCTTC.

V gene TRBV5-6 combines with J gene TRBJ2-1; D is ambiguous. V lost 0 bases, J lost 6 bases, and 7 bases lay in between. This CDR3 is 13 amino acids long. Germline loops: CDR1 SGHDT, CDR2 YYEEEE. CDR3 amino acids: CASSLGDANEQFF. CDR3 in DNA: TGTGCCAGCAGCTTGGGTGACGCCAATGAGCAGTTCTTC.

The chain has TRBV7-9 and TRBJ2-5; weak D call: TRBD2 (6 bases). V gave up 0 bases and J gave up 1 base, with 6 bases separating them. The CDR3 has 14 residues. Germline V lookup: CDR1 SEHNR, CDR2 FQNEAQ (reference sequence). The DNA of the CDR3 is TGTGCCAGCAGCTTAGCTAGCGGCCAAGAGACCCAGTACTTC. This translates into CASSLASGQETQYF. Variable domain in full (rest from reference TRBV7-9 and TRBJ2-5): DTGVSQNPRHKITKRGQNVTFRCDPISEHNRLYWYRQTLGQGPEFLTYFQNEAQLEKSRLLSDRFSAERPKGSFSTLEIQRTEQGDSAMYLCASSLASGQETQYFGPGTRLLVL.

The chain carries TRBV7-6 and TRBJ2-7; TRBD2 matches 9 bases. CDR3 length equals 16 residues. The V segment lost 0 bases and the J segment 5 bases; nucleotides outside the gene matches: 8. Germline-derived CDR1 and CDR2 are SGHVS and FNYEAQ. CDR3 in DNA: TGTGCCAGCAGCTTAGCGGTAGCGGGAGAGACCCACGAGCAGTACTTC. It translates to CASSLAVAGETHEQYF.

This clonotype has more than one count but fewer than ten. The J gene is TRBJ2-1, the V gene TRBV5-6, with TRBD2 identical over 7 bases. From germline, CDR1 is SGHDT and CDR2 YYEEEE. With V trimmed by 4 bases and J by 3 bases, 16 bases remained unmatched. The CDR3 is 18 amino acids. CDR3 sequence (DNA): TGTGCCAGCAGCCCCCTCGAGATATTGGCGGGAGTCTACAATGAGCAGTTCTTC. Encoded protein: CASSPLEILAGVYNEQFF. The full variable domain, its missing parts supplied by reference TRBV5-6 and TRBJ2-1, is DAGVTQSPTHLIKTRGQQVTLRCSPKSGHDTVSWYQQALGQGPQFIFQYYEEEERQRGNFPDRFSGHQFPNYSSELNVNALLLGDSALYLCASSPLEILAGVYNEQFFGPGTRLTVL.

The chain has TRBV6-5 and TRBJ2-2, with 8 positions matching TRBD1. This CDR3 has 15 residues. CDR1 is MNHEY and CDR2 is SVGAGI in the germline V gene. J was trimmed by 5 bases and V by 2 bases; bases with no gene match: 4. CDR3: CASSYATGVTGELFF. The CDR3 DNA is TGTGCCAGCAGTTACGCGACAGGGGTGACCGGGGAGCTGTTTTTT.

This chain links TRBV3-1 with TRBJ2-5; the D gene is possibly TRBD2 (7 bases). The CDR3 has 15 residues. With 4 bases removed from V and 0 bases from J, the gap between germline ends came to 12 bases. The germline gives CDR1 LGHDT, CDR2 YNNKEL (reference sequence). This CDR3 is CASSPEGGDQETQYF. The CDR3 DNA follows: TGTGCCAGCAGCCCGGAGGGGGGGGACCAAGAGACCCAGTACTTC.

This rearrangement joins TRBV6-1 to TRBJ2-7, with 9 bases lining up with TRBD1. CDR1 MNHNS and CDR2 SASEGT come from the germline V gene. Trimming at V came to 4 bases and at J to 2 bases, leaving 3 bases not matched to a gene. The CDR3 consists of 14 residues. CDR3 bases: TGTGCCAGCAGTGGGGACAGGGCCGCCTACGAGCAGTACTTC. Protein product: CASSGDRAAYEQYF.

In this sample, this clonotype turned up a few times. The chain uses TRBV3-1 and TRBJ1-6; 7 nucleotides match TRBD1. V was clipped by 4 bases and J by 8 bases; unmatched bases: 11. Germline V lookup: CDR1 LGHDT, CDR2 YNNKEL (reference sequence). The CDR3 is made up of 16 amino acids. CDR3: CASSPDRAPGYSPLHF. DNA for the CDR3: TGTGCCAGCAGCCCCGACAGGGCCCCGGGGTATTCACCCCTCCACTTT.

This clonotype was detected ten times or more. This rearrangement joins TRBV4-1 to TRBJ2-1; D may be TRBD2 (6 bases). The V and J ends lost 4 bases and 7 bases respectively, with 11 bases between them. The germline V gene has CDR1 MGHRA and CDR2 YSYEKL. This CDR3 is built from 13 residues. The CDR3 protein is CASSPRGVNEQFF. The CDR3, as DNA: TGCGCCAGCAGCCCCCGCGGGGTGAATGAGCAGTTCTTC.

V usage is TRBV27 and J usage is TRBJ2-6; D ambiguous. Germline-derived CDR1 and CDR2 are MNHEY and SMNVEV (reference sequence). Between the trimmed V and J ends, which lost 3 bases and 3 bases, there was a span of 9 bases. This CDR3 comprises 15 residues. The CDR3 bases are TGTGCCAGCAGTTTGCAACAGTTTGGGGCCAACGTCCTGACTTTC. This codes for CASSLQQFGANVLTF.

This clonotype was recorded a few times. The chain combines TRBV24-1 with TRBJ2-1, with TRBD2 identical over 15 bases. CDR1 is KGHDR, CDR2 SFDVKD, per germline. J was trimmed by 10 bases and V by 4 bases; bases with no gene match: 1. The CDR3 has 14 residues. CDR3 in amino acids: CATSDGTSGREQFF. The CDR3 nucleotides read TGTGCCACCAGTGACGGGACTAGCGGGAGGGAGCAGTTCTTC.

This clonotype was seen only a few times. The J gene is TRBJ2-7, the V gene TRBV29-1, with TRBD2 identical over 8 bases. Germline V gene sequence: CDR1 SQVTM, CDR2 ANQGSEA. Trimming took 1 base from V and 0 from J; bases not matched to a gene: 5. The CDR3 spans 15 residues. Here the CDR3 reads CSVEADGGGSYEQYF. Written as DNA, the CDR3 is TGCAGCGTTGAAGCCGACGGGGGGGGCTCCTACGAGCAGTACTTC.

In this sample, this clonotype turned up a few times. The chain has TRBV29-1 and TRBJ2-7; no firm D call. The CDR3 loop spans 12 amino acids. Looked up from germline, CDR1 is SQVTM and CDR2 is ANQGSEA. Trimming removed 4 bases from V and 3 bases from J, with 10 bases in between. CDR3 nucleotide sequence: TGCAGCGTTGGGGTGGGCGACTACGAGCAGTACTTC. Translated, it gives CSVGVGDYEQYF.

The gene calls are TRBV27 and TRBJ2-1; D possibly matches TRBD1 or TRBD2 (5 bases each). Germline-derived CDR1 and CDR2 are MNHEY and SMNVEV (reference sequence). The CDR3 has 16 residues. V lost 5 bases to trimming and J lost 2 bases, with 16 bases between them. This CDR3 is CASSVGSWGPYNEQFF. In nucleotides, the CDR3 is TGTGCCAGCAGTGTCGGTTCATGGGGACCCTACAATGAGCAGTTCTTC.

V and J are TRBV6-1 and TRBJ2-5; D is perhaps TRBD1 (6 bases). This CDR3 has 14 residues. Looked up from germline, CDR1 is MNHNS and CDR2 is SASEGT. Trimming pared 9 bases from V and 2 bases from J, leaving 16 bases between. The CDR3: CASSTTGQQETQYF. CDR3 coding DNA: TGTGCCAGTTCTACAACTGGACAGCAAGAGACCCAGTACTTC.

This clonotype was counted a single time. CDR3 in amino acids: CASSQDGHPYGYTF. The CDR3 bases are TGCGCCAGCAGCCAAGATGGGCATCCCTATGGCTACACCTTC. The V and J genes are TRBV4-1 and TRBJ1-2, with D unresolved. Germline CDR1 MGHRA, CDR2 YSYEKL. V lost 0 bases and J lost 4, with 9 bases in between. The CDR3 is 14 residues long.

The chain has TRBV4-1 and TRBJ2-7; maybe TRBD2 (6 bases). V lost 2 bases and J 4 bases, leaving 24 bases between the germline ends. This CDR3 contains 18 residues. The germline V gene has CDR1 MGHRA and CDR2 YSYEKL. The CDR3 here is CASSQPLGPRDSTYEQYF. The CDR3 region has the DNA TGCGCCAGCAGCCAACCTCTAGGGCCACGGGACTCTACATACGAGCAGTACTTC.

This rearrangement joins TRBV9 to TRBJ2-7; D possibly corresponds to TRBD2 (6 bases). This CDR3 is 14 amino acids long. The germline V and J ends were trimmed by 0 bases and 7 bases, with 14 bases remaining between them. The germline V gene has CDR1 SGDLS and CDR2 YYNGEE. The CDR3 coding sequence is TGTGCCAGCAGCGTAGGTACGGGAGATGGTGAGCAGTACTTC. As protein: CASSVGTGDGEQYF.

The V gene is TRBV19, the J gene TRBJ2-1; possible D gene TRBD2, 5 bases. This CDR3 has 14 residues. Trimming removed 2 bases at V and 2 bases at J, with 7 bases between. Per the germline V gene, CDR1 is LNHDA and CDR2 is SQIVND (reference sequence). The CDR3 is CASSITGTYNEQFF. In DNA, the CDR3 is TGTGCCAGTAGTATAACGGGGACCTACAATGAGCAGTTCTTC.

This clonotype occurred many times. The chain couples TRBV18 to TRBJ2-1; the match to TRBD1 covers 9 bases. After removal of 5 bases from V and 6 bases from J, the junction contained 8 bases not matched to a gene. The CDR3 runs 15 residues. CDR1 KGHSH and CDR2 LQKENI come from the germline V gene. In DNA, the CDR3 is TGTGCCAGCTCATCCACGGGACAGGGCAGCAATGAGCAGTTCTTC. Its translation: CASSSTGQGSNEQFF.

The gene calls are TRBV11-2 and TRBJ2-4; D gene ambiguous. The ends were cut back, 3 bases at V and 8 bases at J, with 11 bases in the middle. The CDR3 has 13 residues. Germline values: CDR1 SGHAT, CDR2 FQNNGV. The CDR3 loop reads CASSFNNRDIQYF. The CDR3 nucleotides are TGTGCCAGCAGCTTCAATAATCGGGACATTCAGTACTTC.

This clonotype showed up many times. V and J are TRBV20-1 and TRBJ2-1, with no clear D. Trimming pared 1 base from V and 9 bases from J, leaving 19 bases between. This CDR3 spans 15 amino acids. Germline V CDR1 and CDR2: DFQATT, SNEGSKA (reference sequence). The CDR3 DNA reads TGCAGTGCTAGAGTATGGAGTTTGATTCTGGGTGAGCAGTTCTTC. Its protein is CSARVWSLILGEQFF.